The entry below gives a single T cell receptor beta chain sequence along with its context. With 1 base removed from V and 7 bases from J, the gap between germline ends came to 14 bases. From germline, CDR1 is SGHTA and CDR2 FQGNSA. This CDR3 has 15 residues. The sample belongs to a study of blood T cell repertoires in COVID-19. Turning to the study itself: PBMCs, B-cell-depleted T cells, or T cells were the source of the cDNA or gDNA that made up the material.

Per the original methods: It was from reference gene primer amplification that nucleated cell counts were estimated. Here immunoSEQ multiplex PCR was the method, and the copy in TCRdb shows in-frame clones only, minus some. The V and J calls and clone size are taken from that table; D and trimming were inferred from the DNA. The table includes roughly 250,000 clones, 75% to 85% detected once. The sample taken for sequencing was peripheral blood. J is TRBJ2-1 and V is TRBV7-2; D might be TRBD2 (6 bases). This TCR was recovered from a human donor in a cohort sampled during active COVID-19. CDR3 amino acids: CASSLGPGVQNEQFF. CDR3 bases: TGTGCCAGCAGCTTAGGACCGGGAGTACAAAATGAGCAGTTCTTC.